This entry is about one T cell receptor beta chain. Its antigen is unknown. The PCR used 60 Vbeta and 13 Jbeta primers. Per the original methods: Per a later analysis, the number of unique TCR beta chains was approximately 80 million, of which about 11 million were shared. Repertoires were generated with immunoSEQ multiplex PCR, while TCRdb's copy carries only in-frame clones and drops some. That table gives V, J and clone size, and the DNA gave D and trimming. The sample lists 150,000 to 200,000 clones, around four fifths occurring once. Germline CDR1 and CDR2: MNHGY and SVAAGI. CDR3 length: 19 amino acids. The V and J ends lost 5 bases and 3 bases respectively, with 23 bases between them. These data belong to a study of cytomegalovirus exposure and HLA in healthy donors. Regarding the study as a whole: Several of the most significant clusters were apparently associated with common viral pathogens in a later analysis. The investigators catalogued 150 to 200 TCR beta chains as cytomegalovirus-associated.

Everyone who donated was a healthy bone marrow donor. Sequences were obtained from PBMCs. The V call is TRBV6-9, the J call TRBJ1-6; D gene ambiguous. This sequence was found in a female donor in good health and CMV-seronegative. The CDR3 region is CASSRTVNPGESYNSPLHF. The DNA for the CDR3 is TGTGCCAGCAGTCGGACGGTCAACCCGGGAGAAAGCTATAATTCACCCCTCCACTTT.